Reported below is one T cell receptor (beta chain). Its antigen is as yet unknown. Genomic DNA (from each subset) was split evenly across several immunoSEQ plates. Libraries were prepared by immunoSEQ multiplex PCR; TCRdb keeps only in-frame clonotypes and omits some of them. The repertoire holds roughly 680,000 clones, with approximately 72% as singletons. The entry originates in a study of shared clonotypes between healthy human individuals. Study results and caveats: Roughly 5% of naive CD4 clonotypes were shared across a handful of donors.

Germline-derived CDR1 and CDR2 are MDHEN and SYDVKM. CDR3 length: 14 amino acids. V lost 2 bases and J lost 7, with 14 bases in between. This receptor was obtained from a woman aged 25 to 39 in good health. Sequencing was carried out using memory CD4+ T cells sorted from blood. As to subset: CD45RA-negative fraction. V gene TRBV28 combines with J gene TRBJ2-5, with unresolved D. CDR3 sequence reads: CASSLDLSSGTQYF. The DNA of the CDR3 is TGTGCCAGCAGTTTAGATTTGTCGAGTGGGACCCAGTACTTC.